This paragraph covers one T cell receptor (beta chain) sequence. Researchers ran the PCR with 60 Vbeta and 13 Jbeta primers. Produced via immunoSEQ multiplex PCR; TCRdb's table is partial and in-frame only. The sample includes some 83,000 clones, over 60% of them seen just once. The germline V gene encodes CDR1 SGHVS and CDR2 FQNEAQ. The length of the CDR3 is 14 residues. V lost 4 bases to trimming and J lost 1 base, with 9 bases between them. The sample is drawn from a study of cytomegalovirus exposure and HLA in healthy donors. Study-level information: Of all 398 donors who were genotyped, roughly 83% belonged to the Caucasian-associated ancestry cluster.

The gene calls are TRBV7-8 and TRBJ2-3; D remains ambiguous. Material for sequencing was PBMCs. The clonotype comes from a man aged 55 to 70 in good health and CMV-seronegative. CDR3 protein: CASSSPSRTDTQYF. The CDR3 region has the DNA TGTGCCAGCAGCTCACCCAGTCGCACAGATACGCAGTATTTT.